The rows below give T cell receptor beta chains drawn from one sample of a study of early T cells in non-severe SARS-CoV-2 infection. TCRdb itself ran the 5' RACE reads through MiXCR, one entry per CDR3 protein. The repertoire holds about 70,000 distinct CDR3 sequences, with less than 5.5% as singletons. The sequences come from whole blood, collected at baseline. These receptor sequences come from an adult who was a healthcare worker with PCR-confirmed SARS-CoV-2 infection or an uninfected control (not recorded which). Both conserved end residues are part of each CDR3. The D gene is left open where the match is weak. Rows give clone size only sometimes, using once, few, many, or a class for an expanded clone.

clone size,CDR3 length,D gene,V gene,J gene,CDR3 protein,CDR3 DNA
many,18,TRBD2,TRBV7-8,TRBJ2-3,CASSSTLTSGSTTDTQYF,TGTGCCAGCAGCTCAACCTTGACTAGCGGGAGTACAACAGATACGCAGTATTTT
many,15,NA,TRBV12-3/TRBV12-4,TRBJ1-1,CASSFPGQGNTEAFF,TGTGCCAGCAGTTTTCCAGGGCAGGGGAACACTGAAGCTTTCTTT
NA,16,TRBD1,TRBV9,TRBJ2-7,CASSFSGTGVPYEQYF,TGTGCCAGCAGCTTTTCCGGGACAGGGGTACCCTACGAGCAGTACTTC
few,15,NA,TRBV6-5,TRBJ2-2,CASTRGTEVRGELFF,TGTGCCAGCACCCGAGGGACTGAGGTCCGGGGGGAGCTGTTTTTT
many,15,TRBD1,TRBV27,TRBJ2-7,CASSKTGGRSYEQYF,TGTGCCAGCAGTAAAACAGGGGGCAGGTCCTACGAGCAGTACTTC
few,13,NA,TRBV6-5,TRBJ1-2,CASRGEGPYGYTF,TGTGCCAGCAGGGGTGAAGGCCCCTATGGCTACACCTTC
many,16,NA,TRBV6-1,TRBJ1-4,CASTRERQEVYEKLFF,TGTGCCAGCACACGAGAGAGACAGGAGGTTTATGAAAAACTGTTTTTT
few,17,NA,TRBV7-2,TRBJ1-5,CASSPIPTQYSNQPQHF,TGTGCCAGCAGCCCAATCCCGACCCAGTATAGCAATCAGCCCCAGCATTTT
few,15,TRBD1,TRBV15,TRBJ1-2,CATSTGTGAIYGYTF,TGTGCCACCAGCACGGGGACAGGGGCGATCTATGGCTACACCTTC
NA,15,NA,TRBV12-3/TRBV12-4,TRBJ1-1,CASNLGGFMNTEAFF,TGTGCCAGCAATTTGGGGGGGTTTATGAACACTGAAGCTTTCTTT
many,12,NA,TRBV7-2,TRBJ2-1,CASSFARNEQFF,TGTGCCAGCAGCTTTGCCAGGAATGAGCAGTTCTTC
many,15,NA,TRBV15,TRBJ1-1,CATSRAKLGDTEAFF,TGTGCCACCAGCAGAGCAAAGCTTGGCGACACTGAAGCTTTCTTT
few,17,TRBD2,TRBV7-6,TRBJ2-2,CASSPQSGLAGEGELFF,TGTGCCAGCAGCCCCCAATCTGGACTAGCGGGCGAGGGGGAGCTGTTTTTT
few,16,TRBD1,TRBV10-2,TRBJ2-3,CASSPRTGARADTQYF,TGCGCCAGCAGTCCAAGGACAGGGGCAAGGGCAGATACGCAGTATTTT
many,17,TRBD2,TRBV19,TRBJ2-1,CASSTLGEGGSSNEQFF,TGTGCCAGTAGTACCCTCGGGGAGGGCGGGAGCTCCAATGAGCAGTTCTTC
many,13,NA,TRBV30,TRBJ1-5,CAWSVQGSQPQHF,TGTGCCTGGAGTGTACAGGGATCCCAGCCCCAGCATTTT
few,14,NA,TRBV7-9,TRBJ1-5,CASSLGGENQPQHF,TGTGCCAGCAGCTTAGGGGGGGAGAATCAGCCCCAGCATTTT
many,14,NA,TRBV18,TRBJ1-2,CASSPRDLKSGYTF,TGTGCCAGCTCACCCAGGGATTTGAAGAGCGGCTACACCTTC
many,13,NA,TRBV5-6,TRBJ2-7,CASSPGASSEQYF,TGTGCCAGCAGCCCGGGGGCATCATCCGAGCAGTACTTC
NA,14,TRBD1,TRBV28,TRBJ2-7,CASSFDRAYYEQYF,TGTGCCAGCAGTTTCGACAGGGCCTACTACGAGCAGTACTTC
many,14,NA,TRBV12-3/TRBV12-4,TRBJ2-7,CASSLGSNTYEQYF,TGTGCCAGCAGTTTGGGCAGTAATACCTACGAGCAGTACTTC
many,16,TRBD2,TRBV20-1,TRBJ2-1,CSARGGGPGPYNEQFF,TGCAGTGCTAGAGGCGGGGGGCCCGGCCCGTACAATGAGCAGTTCTTC
few,17,TRBD1,TRBV3-1,TRBJ1-2,CASSQEAGQGQGYGYTF,TGTGCCAGCAGCCAAGAAGCAGGACAGGGGCAGGGTTATGGCTACACCTTC
few,16,TRBD2,TRBV12-3/TRBV12-4,TRBJ2-4,CASSFAGAGESDIQYF,TGTGCCAGCAGTTTTGCTGGAGCGGGAGAATCGGACATTCAGTACTTC
few,12,NA,TRBV5-1,TRBJ1-1,CASASGNTEAFF,TGCGCCAGCGCCTCCGGGAACACTGAAGCTTTCTTT
many,14,NA,TRBV20-1,TRBJ2-7,CSARDLGGVDEQYF,TGCAGTGCTAGAGATCTTGGCGGAGTCGACGAGCAGTACTTC
few,15,TRBD1,TRBV10-3,TRBJ1-1,CAIRGGTGGNTEAFF,TGTGCCATCAGGGGAGGGACAGGGGGAAACACTGAAGCTTTCTTT
many,13,NA,TRBV5-1,TRBJ2-1,CASSPDGSNEQFF,TGCGCCAGCAGCCCGGATGGAAGTAATGAGCAGTTCTTC
many,14,NA,TRBV19,TRBJ2-1,CASSIDGWNNEQFF,TGTGCCAGTAGTATAGATGGGTGGAACAATGAGCAGTTCTTC
many,15,TRBD2,TRBV27,TRBJ2-1,CASSDGTSGNREQFF,TGTGCCAGCAGTGATGGGACTAGCGGGAATCGTGAGCAGTTCTTC
few,13,NA,TRBV20-1,TRBJ2-1,CSASWEGDHEQFF,TGCAGTGCTAGCTGGGAGGGGGACCATGAGCAGTTCTTC
medium-sized,16,NA,TRBV6-5,TRBJ2-6,CASSYSGFSGANVLTF,TGTGCCAGCAGTTACTCAGGGTTCTCTGGGGCCAACGTCCTGACTTTC
few,15,TRBD1,TRBV19,TRBJ1-5,CASSTGQGPNQPQHF,TGTGCCAGTAGTACCGGACAGGGCCCTAATCAGCCCCAGCATTTT
NA,14,NA,TRBV2,TRBJ2-2,CASSEFDLTGELFF,TGTGCCAGCAGTGAATTTGACCTCACCGGGGAGCTGTTTTTT
few,15,TRBD1,TRBV5-1,TRBJ1-2,CASSLGQGVDYGYTF,TGCGCCAGCAGCCTAGGACAGGGAGTGGACTATGGCTACACCTTC
few,15,NA,TRBV29-1,TRBJ2-7,CSAQLWGTLASEQYF,TGCAGCGCCCAATTATGGGGGACCCTTGCTTCCGAGCAGTACTTC
many,21,TRBD1,TRBV11-3,TRBJ1-5,CASSLPPEQGAIFLGNQPQHF,TGTGCCAGCAGCTTACCCCCGGAACAGGGGGCTATTTTTTTGGGCAATCAGCCCCAGCATTTT
many,14,NA,TRBV20-1,TRBJ2-3,CSAQEGRLTDTQYF,TGCAGTGCCCAAGAGGGCCGATTGACAGATACGCAGTATTTT
few,16,NA,TRBV9,TRBJ1-1,CASSVDPGHGRTEAFF,TGTGCCAGCAGCGTAGACCCAGGACACGGTCGGACTGAAGCTTTCTTT
many,12,NA,TRBV28,TRBJ2-7,CASCSSRYEQYF,TGTGCCAGCTGCTCCTCTCGCTACGAGCAGTACTTC
few,15,TRBD1,TRBV6-5,TRBJ2-1,CASSTGTGSYNEQFF,TGTGCCAGCAGCACCGGGACAGGATCCTACAATGAGCAGTTCTTC
many,17,TRBD1,TRBV29-1,TRBJ1-2,CSVGLWDRRDTVYGYTF,TGCAGCGTTGGTCTTTGGGACAGGCGAGACACCGTCTATGGCTACACCTTC
NA,13,NA,TRBV2,TRBJ2-7,CASSFTGNYEQYF,TGTGCCAGCAGTTTCACAGGAAACTACGAGCAGTACTTC
NA,14,NA,TRBV11-1,TRBJ2-7,CASSFLAANYEQYF,TGTGCCAGCAGCTTTTTGGCGGCGAACTACGAGCAGTACTTC
many,16,TRBD2,TRBV18,TRBJ2-2,CASSALAASNTGELFF,TGTGCCAGCTCAGCACTAGCGGCTTCGAACACCGGGGAGCTGTTTTTT
NA,15,TRBD2,TRBV3-1,TRBJ2-1,CASSLTSGRVGEQFF,TGTGCCAGCAGCCTTACTAGCGGGAGGGTCGGTGAGCAGTTCTTC
many,14,TRBD2,TRBV7-2,TRBJ2-5,CASSYPSGQETQYF,TGTGCCAGCAGCTATCCTAGCGGCCAAGAGACCCAGTACTTC
NA,14,TRBD1,TRBV2,TRBJ2-3,CASSEQQGFYTQYF,TGTGCCAGCAGTGAACAACAGGGGTTCTATACGCAGTATTTT
NA,15,NA,TRBV5-1,TRBJ2-1,CASSSWDTSYNEQFF,TGCGCCAGCAGCTCGTGGGACACCTCCTACAATGAGCAGTTCTTC